The present TCR beta chain was sequenced within a study of cytomegalovirus exposure and HLA in healthy donors. This clone was seen a few times. Its matching antigen is unknown. 60 Vbeta and 13 Jbeta primers were used in PCR. The table came from immunoSEQ multiplex PCR; TCRdb's copy has only in-frame clones and leaves some out. The sample records about 90,000 clones, 55% to 70% being singletons. Per the germline V gene, CDR1 is SEHNR and CDR2 is FQNEAQ (reference sequence). Trimming removed 4 bases from V and 14 bases from J; junction bases left unmatched: 12. The CDR3 covers 13 residues. Whole-study results and caveats: Earlier analysis found most TCR beta V segments productive about 87% or about 30% of the time. Exclusion applied to some V segments, including TRBV6-2 and TRBV6-3, as they were indistinguishable.

This TCR derives from a woman in her forties or fifties in good health and CMV-seropositive. Sample: PBMCs. V usage is TRBV7-9 and J usage is TRBJ2-3, with 7 nucleotides matching TRBD2. The CDR3 protein is CASSSGGSGVGYF. The DNA of the CDR3 is TGTGCCAGCAGCTCCGGCGGGAGCGGGGTAGGGTATTTT.